A single sample gave rise to the 32 T cell receptor beta chains below, sequenced in a study of cytomegalovirus exposure and HLA in healthy donors. PCR was performed using 60 Vbeta and 13 Jbeta primers. The protocol was immunoSEQ multiplex PCR, while the TCRdb copy is restricted to in-frame clones and leaves out a portion. The repertoire holds over 110,000 clones, with 55% to 80% as singletons. The sequenced sample consisted of PBMCs. These receptors originate from a woman aged 40 to 50 in good health and CMV-seronegative.

The CDR3 DNA follows: TGTGCCAGCAGCTTGGCGACGGAGGTATATGGCTACACCTTC. Protein product: CASSLATEVYGYTF. This chain joins TRBV5-6 and TRBJ1-2; D is unclear. With 0 bases removed from V and 5 bases from J, the gap between germline ends came to 11 bases. This CDR3 contains 14 residues. Germline V CDR1 and CDR2: SGHDT, YYEEEE.

This clone was seen a handful of times. The J gene is TRBJ2-2, the V gene TRBV5-5; D is perhaps TRBD2 (5 bases). Per germline, CDR1 SGHKS and CDR2 YYEKEE (reference sequence). The CDR3 length is 15 residues. Trimming stripped 2 bases from V and 0 bases from J, with 8 bases between. The CDR3: CASSLMDSNTGELFF. DNA for the CDR3: TGTGCCAGCAGCTTAATGGACTCGAACACCGGGGAGCTGTTTTTT.

The chain is built from TRBV28 and TRBJ1-2; the D is unclear. The CDR3 totals 13 residues. V lost 8 bases to trimming and J lost 8 bases, with 18 bases between them. Germline lookup yields CDR1 MDHEN and CDR2 SYDVKM. This CDR3 is CASRPPPPGGYTF. The CDR3 DNA follows: TGTGCCAGCCGCCCCCCCCCGCCTGGCGGCTACACCTTC.

The V gene is TRBV5-6, the J gene TRBJ2-3, with a tentative D call TRBD2 (7 bases). Between the trimmed V and J ends, which lost 4 bases and 2 bases, there was a span of 14 bases. Germline-derived CDR1 and CDR2 are SGHDT and YYEEEE. CDR3 size: 15 residues. CDR3 sequence reads: CASSQDGGPTDTQYF. The CDR3 bases are TGTGCCAGCAGCCAGGACGGGGGGCCCACAGATACGCAGTATTTT.

The rearrangement links TRBV6-1 to TRBJ1-5, with TRBD1 identical over 7 bases. This CDR3 has 16 residues. Trimming removed 2 bases from V and 1 base from J; junction bases left unmatched: 5. Per germline, CDR1 MNHNS and CDR2 SASEGT. The CDR3 nucleotides read TGTGCCAGCAGTGAATTGTCCAGGGGGAGCAATCAGCCCCAGCATTTT. This codes for CASSELSRGSNQPQHF.

The gene calls are TRBV19 and TRBJ1-6; D gene uncertain. Germline CDR1 LNHDA, CDR2 SQIVND (reference sequence). The V end lost 5 bases, the J end lost 8 bases, and 19 bases lay between the germline ends. This CDR3 has 16 amino acids. The CDR3 reads CASSHRVLLIDSPLHF. CDR3 sequence (DNA): TGTGCCAGTAGTCACCGGGTCTTATTAATCGATTCACCCCTCCACTTT.

The chain has TRBV6-5 and TRBJ1-3, with D possibly TRBD1 on 5 matching bases. V lost 8 bases and J lost 2, with 7 bases in between. The CDR3 loop spans 12 amino acids. CDR1 and CDR2 (germline): MNHEY, SVGAGI. CDR3 DNA sequence: TGTGCCAGCGGGGCTCCTGGAAACACCATATATTTT. Amino acids: CASGAPGNTIYF.

This clone came up a few times. The V call is TRBV5-4, the J call TRBJ1-1; 12 nucleotides agree with TRBD1. The CDR3 loop spans 17 amino acids. Germline lookup yields CDR1 SGHNT and CDR2 YYREEE (reference sequence). V was clipped by 4 bases and J by 6 bases; unmatched bases: 13. The CDR3 nucleotides are TGTGCCAGCAGCCAAGAGGGGACAGGGGGCCCCCACGCTGAAGCTTTCTTT. Its protein is CASSQEGTGGPHAEAFF.

CDR3 region: CASSFAGGPTDTQYF. DNA of the CDR3: TGTGCCAGCAGCTTCGCGGGGGGGCCCACAGATACGCAGTATTTT. The rearrangement uses TRBV7-2 and TRBJ2-3; TRBD2 agrees at 9 bases. The V segment lost 3 bases and the J segment 2 bases; nucleotides outside the gene matches: 3. Per germline, CDR1 SGHTA and CDR2 FQGNSA. The CDR3 contains 15 residues.

This clone was seen only a few times. J is TRBJ1-2 and V is TRBV2; 7 bases line up with TRBD1. V lost 6 bases, J lost 4 bases, and 8 bases stayed unmatched. CDR3 size: 14 residues. Germline-derived CDR1 and CDR2 are SNHLY and FYNNEI. The CDR3 loop reads CASSIRQGGYGYTF. The CDR3 region has the DNA TGTGCCAGCAGCATCAGACAGGGTGGCTATGGCTACACCTTC.

Comment on this clone: One junction end does not reproduce the germline sequence, and a read error may be involved. The chain couples TRBV7-9 to TRBJ1-1; D not resolved. Germline-derived CDR1 and CDR2 are SEHNR and FQNEAQ (reference sequence). The CDR3 covers 11 residues. For the CDR3, the DNA is TGTTCCAGCAGCGCGCGTACTGAAGCTTTCTTT. Its translation: CSSSARTEAFF.

The chain couples TRBV19 to TRBJ2-2; 11 bases are a match to TRBD2. The CDR3 loop spans 17 amino acids. Germline trimming cut 5 bases from V and 4 bases from J; bases unmatched to any gene: 9. Per the germline V gene, CDR1 is LNHDA and CDR2 is SQIVND (reference sequence). CDR3 amino acids: CASSLLAGGPGTGELFF. CDR3 sequence (DNA): TGTGCCAGTAGTTTATTAGCGGGGGGGCCGGGCACCGGGGAGCTGTTTTTT.

Details on this clone: The sample holds other DNA sequences that translate to the same CDR3. The chain couples TRBV5-1 to TRBJ2-3; TRBD1 matches at 7 bases. The CDR3 contains 14 residues. CDR1 SGHRS and CDR2 YFSETQ come from the germline V gene. After removal of 4 bases from V and 3 bases from J, the junction contained 5 bases not matched to a gene. Here the CDR3 DNA reads TGCGCCAGCAGCCCGGGGACAGCTACAGATACGCAGTATTTT. Its protein is CASSPGTATDTQYF.

The chain couples TRBV11-3 to TRBJ2-7; a weak D match, TRBD1 (5 bases). Trimming took off 0 bases at V and 5 bases at J, with 20 bases between the two ends. Per the germline V gene, CDR1 is SGHNT and CDR2 is YENEEA. The CDR3 length is 17 residues. CDR3 sequence: CASSLDRSRARVHEQYF. The CDR3 DNA reads TGTGCCAGCAGCTTAGATCGGTCAAGGGCCAGGGTCCACGAGCAGTACTTC.

Regarding this clone: The sample contains more than one DNA sequence encoding this CDR3. This rearrangement joins TRBV19 to TRBJ1-5, with 10 nucleotides matching TRBD1. The CDR3 totals 15 residues. V dropped 6 bases and J dropped 1; count of bases not matched to a gene: 3. Germline V gene sequence: CDR1 LNHDA, CDR2 SQIVND (reference sequence). The CDR3: CASSPGQGSNQPQHF. CDR3 nucleotide sequence: TGTGCCAGTAGCCCGGGACAGGGGAGCAATCAGCCCCAGCATTTT. Variable domain in full (rest from reference TRBV19 and TRBJ1-5): DGGITQSPKYLFRKEGQNVTLSCEQNLNHDAMYWYRQDPGQGLRLIYYSQIVNDFQKGDIAEGYSVSREKKESFPLTVTSAQKNPTAFYLCASSPGQGSNQPQHFGDGTRLSIL.

The V call is TRBV5-4, the J call TRBJ2-1; 11 bases map to TRBD2. Germline values: CDR1 SGHNT, CDR2 YYREEE (reference sequence). The CDR3 is made up of 15 amino acids. The J segment lost 7 bases and the V segment lost 2 bases, leaving 5 bases of the junction unmatched. DNA of the CDR3: TGTGCCAGCAGCTTTGTAACTAGCGGGGGTAATGAGCAGTTCTTC. Translated: CASSFVTSGGNEQFF. The full variable domain, its missing parts supplied by reference TRBV5-4 and TRBJ2-1, is ETGVTQSPTHLIKTRGQQVTLRCSSQSGHNTVSWYQQALGQGPQFIFQYYREEENGRGNFPPRFSGLQFPNYSSELNVNALELDDSALYLCASSFVTSGGNEQFFGPGTRLTVL.

This chain uses TRBV2 with TRBJ2-1, with 8 positions matching TRBD1. The ends lost 7 bases at V and 2 bases at J; junction bases unmatched: 1. This CDR3 has 13 residues. CDR1 and CDR2 (germline): SNHLY, FYNNEI. DNA of the CDR3: TGTGCCAGCAACAGGGGGACCTACAATGAGCAGTTCTTC. Encoded protein: CASNRGTYNEQFF. Supplemented by reference TRBV2 and TRBJ2-1, the full variable domain reads EPEVTQTPSHQVTQMGQEVILRCVPISNHLYFYWYRQILGQKVEFLVSFYNNEISEKSEIFDDQFSVERPDGSNFTLKIRSTKLEDSAMYFCASNRGTYNEQFFGPGTRLTVL.

For the CDR3, the DNA is TGCGCCAGCAGCCCAATGGCAGGCGACCAAGGCATTCAGTACTTC. Protein sequence: CASSPMAGDQGIQYF. The chain joins TRBV5-1 to TRBJ2-4; D call uncertain. The CDR3 consists of 15 residues. Deletions cut 4 bases from V and 9 bases from J, with 20 bases between. Germline V gene sequence: CDR1 SGHRS, CDR2 YFSETQ.

The V gene is TRBV4-1, the J gene TRBJ2-7, with a possible D match to TRBD1 (6 bases). CDR1 and CDR2 from the germline V gene are MGHRA and YSYEKL. The V and J ends lost 4 bases and 2 bases respectively, with 15 bases between them. The CDR3 sequence is 15 residues long. CDR3 sequence (DNA): TGCGCCAGCAGCCCCAGCCCGGGGACAACCTACGAGCAGTACTTC. Amino acids: CASSPSPGTTYEQYF.

The chain couples TRBV15 to TRBJ1-2, with 7 nucleotides matching TRBD1. V trimming: 0 bases; J trimming: 14 bases; junction bases outside the gene matches: 6. The CDR3 runs 12 residues. Germline CDR1 and CDR2: LNHNV and YYDKDF (reference sequence). CDR3 sequence: CATSRDRGRVTF. The CDR3 DNA reads as TGTGCCACCAGCAGAGATAGGGGGCGGGTTACCTTC.

The chain is built from TRBV9 and TRBJ2-3, with D tentatively TRBD2 (7 bases). This CDR3 contains 15 residues. Trimming pared 0 bases from V and 6 bases from J, leaving 14 bases between. Germline V gene data show CDR1 as SGDLS and CDR2 as YYNGEE. CDR3 amino acids: CASSVAFGGLDTQYF. The CDR3, as DNA: TGTGCCAGCAGCGTAGCTTTCGGGGGGCTCGATACGCAGTATTTT.

V and J are TRBV28 and TRBJ1-2, with 10 bases identical to TRBD1. The CDR3 extends over 15 amino acids. The germline gives CDR1 MDHEN, CDR2 SYDVKM. V lost 4 bases and J lost 8; bases outside the gene matches: 10. The CDR3 is CASSSSRQGAHGYTF. The CDR3 DNA reads as TGTGCCAGCAGTTCCTCCCGACAGGGGGCTCACGGCTACACCTTC.

This clone was detected once. The rearrangement joins TRBV5-8 to TRBJ1-5; 8 positions agree with TRBD1. V gave up 3 bases and J gave up 3 bases; unmatched junction bases: 11. Germline V CDR1 and CDR2: SGHTS, YDEGEE. There are 17 residues in the CDR3. The CDR3 reads CASSSTWTGTTNQPQHF. The CDR3 bases are TGTGCCAGCAGCTCGACTTGGACAGGGACCACCAATCAGCCCCAGCATTTT. Supplemented by reference TRBV5-8 and TRBJ1-5, the full variable domain reads EAGVTQSPTHLIKTRGQQATLRCSPISGHTSVYWYQQALGLGLQFLLWYDEGEERNRGNFPPRFSGRQFPNYSSELNVNALELEDSALYLCASSSTWTGTTNQPQHFGDGTRLSIL.

This chain links TRBV7-9 with TRBJ2-3; D call uncertain. The CDR3 extends over 15 amino acids. Germline values: CDR1 SEHNR, CDR2 FQNEAQ (reference sequence). Trimming shortened V by 7 bases and J by 3 bases, and 17 bases separated the two germline ends. The DNA for the CDR3 is TGTGCCAGCACCGGAGCTCAGCGTGGTACAGATACGCAGTATTTT. It translates to CASTGAQRGTDTQYF.

This clone was detected only a few times. This chain uses TRBV27 with TRBJ1-1; weak D call: TRBD1 (5 bases). Germline-derived CDR1 and CDR2 are MNHEY and SMNVEV (reference sequence). The CDR3 has 14 amino acids. Trimming stripped 8 bases from V and 4 bases from J, with 17 bases between. Here the CDR3 reads CASSFGTGPTEAFF. CDR3 bases: TGTGCCAGCTCTTTCGGTACAGGTCCCACTGAAGCTTTCTTT.

This chain connects TRBV7-3 to TRBJ2-1, with D tentatively TRBD1 (6 bases). The CDR3 spans 15 residues. The ends were cut back, 3 bases at V and 2 bases at J, with 11 bases in the middle. Germline CDR1 SGHTA, CDR2 FQGTGA. CDR3 loop: CASSLGATTYNEQFF. CDR3 bases: TGTGCCAGCAGCTTGGGGGCTACGACCTACAATGAGCAGTTCTTC.

The chain joins TRBV14 to TRBJ1-1; D call uncertain. The CDR3 has 14 residues. Deletions cut 1 base from V and 1 base from J, with 7 bases between. CDR1 SGHDN and CDR2 FVKESK come from the germline V gene. CDR3 amino acids: CASSQAVGNTEAFF. Here the CDR3 DNA reads TGTGCCAGCAGCCAAGCAGTTGGGAACACTGAAGCTTTCTTT.

The chain couples TRBV27 to TRBJ1-2; tentative D call: TRBD1 (6 bases). Trimming took off 6 bases at V and 6 bases at J, with 11 bases between the two ends. CDR1 is MNHEY, CDR2 SMNVEV, per germline (reference sequence). This CDR3 comprises 12 residues. CDR3 residues: CASRLGANGYTF. The CDR3 DNA follows: TGTGCCAGCAGGCTGGGGGCAAATGGCTACACCTTC.

The chain combines TRBV9 with TRBJ1-5, with D possibly TRBD1 on 6 matching bases. The CDR3 extends over 14 amino acids. Germline CDR1 and CDR2: SGDLS and YYNGEE. Deletions cut 7 bases from V and 1 base from J, with 12 bases between. In nucleotides, the CDR3 is TGTGCCAGCGCGAAGGGGGTCAGCAATCAGCCCCAGCATTTT. It encodes CASAKGVSNQPQHF.

This chain joins TRBV6-1 and TRBJ1-3, with D perhaps matching TRBD1 (6 bases). Germline V CDR1 and CDR2: MNHNS, SASEGT. V lost 1 base, J lost 3 bases, and 10 bases lay in between. The CDR3 extends over 15 amino acids. CDR3 in DNA: TGTGCCAGCAGTGAAGTTGGGGGCTTTGGAAACACCATATATTTT. This translates into CASSEVGGFGNTIYF.

V is TRBV7-8 and J is TRBJ1-6; perhaps TRBD1 as D (6 bases). Germline loops: CDR1 SGHVS, CDR2 FQNEAQ. Trimming pared 8 bases from V and 7 bases from J, leaving 15 bases between. The CDR3 has 14 amino acids. CDR3 amino acids: CASGPQGGNSPLHF. The DNA of the CDR3 is TGTGCCAGCGGACCACAGGGCGGGAATTCACCCCTCCACTTT.

This clone has just a few counts. This sequence joins TRBV6-5 and TRBJ1-3; D is unresolved. The CDR3 is 15 amino acids. The germline CDR1 and CDR2 sequences are MNHEY and SVGAGI. V was pared by 8 bases and J by 1 base, with 15 bases between. The CDR3 DNA reads TGTGCCAGCTATGAGGGAGGCGGTTCTGGAAACACCATATATTTT. Its protein is CASYEGGGSGNTIYF.